Shown below are 30 T cell receptor beta chains from a single sample sequenced in a study of OX40 agonist ivuxolimab in advanced cancers. The method behind the library was the immunoSEQ multiplex PCR assay. The table was pulled from immuneACCESS by TCRdb, which kept in-frame rearrangements only. Such tables lose some clones; where checked, under half of the loss comes from unresolved V genes, and the rest has no known cause. This sample comprises about 56,000 clones, around 90% of them detected only once. The ten most abundant clones make up 25% of the sample. Sequencing was performed on CD4+ or CD8+ T cells sorted from blood, taken in a trial of the OX40 agonist ivuxolimab. These receptors were collected from an adult with an advanced solid tumor such as melanoma, head and neck, liver or kidney cancer.

CDR3 loop: CASSQDPGTSGYNEQFF. CDR3 DNA: TGCGCCAGCAGCCAAGATCCCGGGACTAGCGGATACAATGAGCAGTTCTTC. This chain links TRBV4-3 with TRBJ2-1; TRBD2 agrees at 11 bases. CDR1 and CDR2 from the germline V gene are LGHNA and YSLEER. The CDR3 spans 17 residues. Trimming cost V 0 bases and J 4 bases; bases outside gene matches: 5.

This chain joins TRBV7-9 and TRBJ2-5, with D possibly TRBD2 on 6 matching bases. Per germline, CDR1 SEHNR and CDR2 FQNEAQ (reference sequence). The CDR3 sequence is 14 residues long. V shed 4 bases and J shed 0 bases, with 9 bases lying between them. The CDR3 spells CASSWGGDQETQYF. In nucleotides, the CDR3 is TGTGCCAGCAGCTGGGGCGGGGACCAAGAGACCCAGTACTTC.

The chain has TRBV6-5 and TRBJ2-7, with TRBD1 identical over 9 bases. The germline CDR1 and CDR2 sequences are MNHEY and SVGAGI. The CDR3 spans 14 residues. J was trimmed by 4 bases and V by 2 bases; bases with no gene match: 3. In nucleotides, the CDR3 is TGTGCCAGCAGTTACGGGACAGGGCCTTACGAGCAGTACTTC. It translates to CASSYGTGPYEQYF.

The chain recombines TRBV6-5 with TRBJ2-5; 7 bases match TRBD2. This CDR3 contains 15 residues. The V and J ends lost 0 bases and 4 bases, in that order; junction bases with no gene match: 5. Germline values: CDR1 MNHEY, CDR2 SVGAGI. The CDR3 DNA follows: TGTGCCAGCAGTTACTCGGCGGGGGTGGGAGAGACCCAGTACTTC. It is translated as CASSYSAGVGETQYF.

The gene calls are TRBV9 and TRBJ2-3, with D possibly being TRBD2 (5 bases). Trimming took off 0 bases at V and 3 bases at J, with 14 bases between the two ends. Germline CDR1 SGDLS, CDR2 YYNGEE. CDR3 length: 16 residues. The CDR3: CASSVEGRAETDTQYF. In nucleotides, the CDR3 is TGTGCCAGCAGCGTAGAAGGGCGGGCCGAGACAGATACGCAGTATTTT.

CDR3 region: CATRQGHAYGYTF. The CDR3 nucleotides read TGTGCCACCAGACAGGGGCATGCCTATGGCTACACCTTC. V is TRBV19 and J is TRBJ1-2; 8 bases fit TRBD1. CDR1 LNHDA and CDR2 SQIVND come from the germline V gene (reference sequence). V dropped 10 bases and J dropped 4; count of bases not matched to a gene: 8. The CDR3 is 13 amino acids.

V gene TRBV4-2 combines with J gene TRBJ2-7; the match to TRBD2 covers 7 bases. V gave up 3 bases and J gave up 2 bases; unmatched junction bases: 10. The CDR3 length is 16 residues. Looked up from germline, CDR1 is LGHNA and CDR2 is YNFKEQ. This CDR3 is CASSQTLASGPYEQYF. The CDR3 DNA reads TGTGCCAGCAGCCAGACGTTGGCTAGCGGACCCTACGAGCAGTACTTC.

V is TRBV27 and J is TRBJ2-7; 7 bases are a match to TRBD1. Germline CDR1 and CDR2: MNHEY and SMNVEV (reference sequence). The J segment lost 2 bases and the V segment lost 2 bases, leaving 6 bases of the junction unmatched. The CDR3 is 15 amino acids. The CDR3 reads CASSLRAGTAYEQYF. CDR3 bases: TGTGCCAGCAGTTTAAGGGCCGGGACAGCCTACGAGCAGTACTTC.

The V and J genes are TRBV5-1 and TRBJ2-5, with 8 bases aligning to TRBD1. The CDR3 is 16 amino acids. Germline V gene data show CDR1 as SGHRS and CDR2 as YFSETQ. The V gene end was trimmed by 0 bases and the J gene end by 5 bases; junction bases not matched to a gene: 9. As DNA, the CDR3 is TGCGCCAGCAGCTTGGTAGCGCAGGGGGCATTTGAGACCCAGTACTTC. This codes for CASSLVAQGAFETQYF.

This clone was counted a single time. J is TRBJ2-7 and V is TRBV2; 7 nucleotides align to TRBD1. Unmatched junction bases numbered 8, after V lost 4 bases and J lost 5 bases. This CDR3 region has 14 residues. Per the germline V gene, CDR1 is SNHLY and CDR2 is FYNNEI. As DNA, the CDR3 is TGTGCCAGCAGTGCTGGACAGGTCAAGAACGAGCAGTACTTC. Its translation: CASSAGQVKNEQYF.

The J gene is TRBJ2-7, the V gene TRBV5-6, with TRBD2 matching over 8 bases. The CDR3 is made up of 13 amino acids. The J segment lost 6 bases and the V segment lost 5 bases, leaving 7 bases of the junction unmatched. Germline V gene sequence: CDR1 SGHDT, CDR2 YYEEEE. In DNA, the CDR3 is TGTGCCAGCAGATATGGCACTAGCGGCGAGCAGTACTTC. Protein: CASRYGTSGEQYF. Filled out from reference TRBV5-6 and TRBJ2-7, the complete variable domain reads DAGVTQSPTHLIKTRGQQVTLRCSPKSGHDTVSWYQQALGQGPQFIFQYYEEEERQRGNFPDRFSGHQFPNYSSELNVNALLLGDSALYLCASRYGTSGEQYFGPGTRLTVT.

The chain carries TRBV30 and TRBJ2-5; D perhaps matches TRBD1 (6 bases). The CDR3 extends over 14 amino acids. Germline V gives CDR1 GTSNPN, CDR2 SVGIG (reference sequence). V gave up 3 bases and J gave up 3 bases, with 14 bases separating them. This CDR3 is CAWRIQGLEETQYF. Written as DNA, the CDR3 is TGTGCCTGGAGAATCCAGGGGTTGGAAGAGACCCAGTACTTC.

This clone showed up just a few times. The gene calls are TRBV7-9 and TRBJ1-1, with 7 positions matching TRBD1. V shed 4 bases, J shed 0 bases, and the junction held 5 bases outside the gene matches. Germline values: CDR1 SEHNR, CDR2 FQNEAQ (reference sequence). The CDR3 runs to 15 residues. For the CDR3, the DNA is TGTGCCAGCAGCTCCGGACAGGCCATGAACACTGAAGCTTTCTTT. Amino acid sequence: CASSSGQAMNTEAFF.

This clone was detected a few times. V and J are TRBV19 and TRBJ2-7; the D gene is possibly TRBD1 (5 bases). The CDR3 has 13 residues. The V gene lost 3 bases and the J gene lost 3 bases, with 9 bases spanning the gap. Germline lookup yields CDR1 LNHDA and CDR2 SQIVND (reference sequence). The CDR3 nucleotides are TGTGCCAGTAGTATCGTCAGGGACTACGAGCAGTACTTC. Its protein product is CASSIVRDYEQYF.

This sequence joins TRBV5-1 and TRBJ2-7; TRBD2 aligns across 13 bases. CDR1 SGHRS and CDR2 YFSETQ come from the germline V gene. The CDR3 totals 15 residues. J lost 3 bases, V lost 4 bases, and 4 bases had no gene match. The CDR3: CASSAGTSGIYEQYF. The CDR3 bases are TGCGCCAGCAGCGCCGGGACTAGCGGGATCTACGAGCAGTACTTC.

This rearrangement joins TRBV10-2 to TRBJ2-2; tentative D call: TRBD1 (6 bases). The CDR3 has 14 amino acids. Trimming pared 10 bases from V and 6 bases from J, leaving 18 bases between. The germline CDR1 and CDR2 sequences are WSHSY and SAAADI. CDR3 protein: CATQGIGYAGELFF. As DNA, the CDR3 is TGCGCCACGCAGGGGATCGGTTATGCCGGGGAGCTGTTTTTT.

The chain uses TRBV30 and TRBJ2-2, with TRBD2 matching over 10 bases. The germline CDR1 and CDR2 sequences are GTSNPN and SVGIG (reference sequence). The trim removed 7 bases at V and 3 bases at J, leaving 8 bases unmatched. This CDR3 spans 15 amino acids. CDR3 loop: CAYPPLAGDTGELFF. CDR3 bases: TGTGCCTACCCGCCGCTAGCGGGAGACACCGGGGAGCTGTTTTTT.

The V gene is TRBV19, the J gene TRBJ2-5; TRBD1 agrees at 7 bases. Trimming took 6 bases from V and 2 from J; bases not matched to a gene: 0. CDR3 length equals 12 residues. Germline lookup yields CDR1 LNHDA and CDR2 SQIVND (reference sequence). CDR3 amino acids: CASRTGQETQYF. In DNA, the CDR3 is TGTGCCAGTAGGACAGGGCAAGAGACCCAGTACTTC. The variable domain in full, completed from reference TRBV19 and TRBJ2-5, reads DGGITQSPKYLFRKEGQNVTLSCEQNLNHDAMYWYRQDPGQGLRLIYYSQIVNDFQKGDIAEGYSVSREKKESFPLTVTSAQKNPTAFYLCASRTGQETQYFGPGTRLLVL.

The chain links TRBV6-5 to TRBJ2-7, with 9 bases fitting TRBD1. The germline CDR1 and CDR2 sequences are MNHEY and SVGAGI. Unmatched junction bases numbered 3, after V lost 6 bases and J lost 0 bases. The CDR3 runs to 14 residues. This CDR3 reads CASRGTGSSYEQYF. The CDR3 nucleotides are TGTGCCAGCAGGGGGACAGGGTCCTCCTACGAGCAGTACTTC.

The J gene is TRBJ2-1, the V gene TRBV19, with TRBD2 identical over 13 bases. Germline V gives CDR1 LNHDA, CDR2 SQIVND (reference sequence). With V trimmed by 7 bases and J by 2 bases, 14 bases remained unmatched. The length of the CDR3 is 19 residues. The CDR3 nucleotides read TGTGCCAGTACCCCCTCCTGGACTAGCGGGAGTCCCCCCTACAATGAGCAGTTCTTC. Protein sequence: CASTPSWTSGSPPYNEQFF.

The rearrangement joins TRBV11-3 to TRBJ2-7; 7 bases are a match to TRBD2. The V segment lost 4 bases and the J segment 1 base; nucleotides outside the gene matches: 4. The V gene's germline CDR1 is SGHNT and CDR2 YENEEA. The CDR3 consists of 14 residues. This CDR3 is CASSWRGTSYEQYF. In nucleotides, the CDR3 is TGTGCCAGCAGCTGGCGGGGGACTTCCTACGAGCAGTACTTC.

This rearrangement joins TRBV30 to TRBJ2-7; D remains unclear. V shed 0 bases and J shed 5 bases, with 8 bases lying between them. The germline V gene encodes CDR1 GTSNPN and CDR2 SVGIG (reference sequence). The CDR3 loop spans 12 amino acids. The CDR3 nucleotides are TGTGCCTGGAGTGTGGCAATAAACGAGCAGTACTTC. Translation gives CAWSVAINEQYF.

CDR3 coding DNA: TGTGCCAGCAGCTTGGTAGGGCAGGGGTACTACGAGCAGTACTTC. This codes for CASSLVGQGYYEQYF. The rearrangement links TRBV5-6 to TRBJ2-7, with D possibly TRBD1 on 6 matching bases. With 0 bases removed from V and 3 bases from J, the gap between germline ends came to 13 bases. The CDR3 runs 15 residues. Germline CDR1 is SGHDT and CDR2 is YYEEEE.

V gene TRBV9 combines with J gene TRBJ2-7; TRBD1 aligns across 7 bases. The V gene's germline CDR1 is SGDLS and CDR2 YYNGEE. The CDR3 totals 15 residues. Trimming cost V 0 bases and J 0 bases; bases outside gene matches: 3. The CDR3 region is CASSVGQGDSYEQYF. In nucleotides, the CDR3 is TGTGCCAGCAGCGTAGGACAGGGAGACTCCTACGAGCAGTACTTC.

Written as DNA, the CDR3 is TGTGCCAGCAGTGACGGGAGGGCAGGGAATGAGCAGTTCTTC. This translates into CASSDGRAGNEQFF. The chain is built from TRBV6-4 and TRBJ2-1; 7 nucleotides agree with TRBD2. The CDR3 contains 14 residues. V shed 2 bases and J 7 bases; nucleotides not matched to a gene: 5. CDR1 MRHNA and CDR2 SNTAGT come from the germline V gene.

V and J are TRBV27 and TRBJ2-1; 14 bases line up with TRBD2. The CDR3 is made up of 16 amino acids. CDR1 is MNHEY, CDR2 SMNVEV, per germline (reference sequence). The V gene end was trimmed by 1 base and the J gene end by 9 bases; junction bases not matched to a gene: 5. The CDR3 sequence is CASSLLGTSGSGEQFF. The CDR3 DNA reads TGTGCCAGCAGTTTATTGGGGACTAGCGGGAGTGGTGAGCAGTTCTTC.

This chain joins TRBV28 and TRBJ1-1, with 7 bases identical to TRBD1. CDR1 and CDR2 (germline): MDHEN, SYDVKM. V trimming: 7 bases; J trimming: 4 bases; junction bases outside the gene matches: 6. The CDR3 is 13 amino acids. CDR3 protein: CASNPTGITEAFF. The CDR3 DNA is TGTGCCAGCAATCCGACAGGGATCACTGAAGCTTTCTTT. The entire variable domain, with the rest obtained from reference TRBV28 and TRBJ1-1, is as follows: DVKVTQSSRYLVKRTGEKVFLECVQDMDHENMFWYRQDPGLGLRLIYFSYDVKMKEKGDIPEGYSVSREKKERFSLILESASTNQTSMYLCASNPTGITEAFFGQGTRLTVV.

The chain is built from TRBV5-1 and TRBJ2-7, with D unresolved. Germline V gene sequence: CDR1 SGHRS, CDR2 YFSETQ. Trimming left V 0 bases short and J 5 bases short, with 12 bases between. CDR3 length: 14 residues. The CDR3 DNA reads TGCGCCAGCAGCTTGGGGGCCGTCCGGGACGAGCAGTACTTC. Translated: CASSLGAVRDEQYF.

This chain uses TRBV7-9 with TRBJ2-3, with 7 bases that match TRBD1. CDR3 length equals 15 residues. In germline, CDR1 is SEHNR, CDR2 FQNEAQ (reference sequence). Trimming at V came to 5 bases and at J to 4 bases, leaving 9 bases not matched to a gene. CDR3 nucleotides: TGTGCCAGCAGCGATAGGTGGCAGGGGGCAGATACGCAGTATTTT. Protein sequence: CASSDRWQGADTQYF.

This rearrangement joins TRBV7-8 to TRBJ2-7, with 7 bases matching TRBD2. Trimming at V came to 6 bases and at J to 4 bases, leaving 12 bases not matched to a gene. This CDR3 contains 15 residues. The V gene's germline CDR1 is SGHVS and CDR2 FQNEAQ. CDR3 nucleotide sequence: TGTGCCAGCAGTTTGGCTAGCGGAGCTATATACGAGCAGTACTTC. Protein: CASSLASGAIYEQYF.